One and the same sample provided the 18 T cell receptor beta chains below, sequenced in a study of OX40 agonist ivuxolimab in advanced cancers. Profiled with immunoSEQ multiplex PCR; TCRdb holds only in-frame clones, not every one. Of about 78,000 clones listed, around 90% were seen once; the top ten hold roughly 0.26%. This sample comprised CD4+ or CD8+ T cells sorted from blood, obtained in a trial of the OX40 agonist ivuxolimab. These receptors were collected from an adult with an advanced solid tumor such as melanoma, head and neck, liver or kidney cancer.

The V and J genes are TRBV7-2 and TRBJ2-1; the match to TRBD1 covers 7 bases. The CDR3 spans 16 residues. Germline V gives CDR1 SGHTA, CDR2 FQGNSA. The V and J ends lost 5 bases and 10 bases, in that order; junction bases with no gene match: 17. The CDR3 nucleotides read TGTGCCAGCAGCCCCCACCGGGACAGCCGATTTGGGGAGCAGTTCTTC. This codes for CASSPHRDSRFGEQFF.

The CDR3 sequence is CASSLGRIQETQYF. The CDR3 DNA follows: TGCGCCAGCAGCTTGGGACGGATCCAAGAGACCCAGTACTTC. The rearrangement links TRBV5-1 to TRBJ2-5, with D unclear. Germline assignment: CDR1 SGHRS and CDR2 YFSETQ. V was clipped by 0 bases and J by 1 base, with 7 bases between them. This CDR3 has 14 amino acids.

This rearrangement joins TRBV4-3 to TRBJ2-7; D is uncertain. This CDR3 spans 17 amino acids. The germline V and J ends were trimmed by 1 base and 3 bases, with 19 bases remaining between them. Germline CDR1 is LGHNA and CDR2 is YSLEER. The CDR3 protein is CASSQASGSVSIYEQYF. The CDR3 DNA reads as TGCGCCAGCAGCCAAGCCTCCGGGTCCGTCTCGATCTACGAGCAGTACTTC.

This clone was picked up one time. The chain has TRBV19 and TRBJ2-3; D gene uncertain. Trimming took 4 bases from V and 1 from J, leaving 12 bases between them. Germline assignment: CDR1 LNHDA and CDR2 SQIVND (reference sequence). The CDR3 is made up of 15 amino acids. This chain's CDR3 is CASSKPSVGTDTQYF. CDR3 nucleotides: TGTGCCAGTAGTAAGCCCAGCGTTGGCACAGATACGCAGTATTTT.

The V call is TRBV2, the J call TRBJ1-2; unclear D gene. Looked up from germline, CDR1 is SNHLY and CDR2 is FYNNEI. CDR3 length: 13 residues. V lost 2 bases and J 4 bases, leaving 8 bases between the germline ends. The CDR3 DNA reads as TGTGCCAGCAGTGAACCGGGTACCTATGGCTACACCTTC. Protein: CASSEPGTYGYTF. Based on the CDR3 plus reference TRBV2 and TRBJ1-2, the full variable domain is EPEVTQTPSHQVTQMGQEVILRCVPISNHLYFYWYRQILGQKVEFLVSFYNNEISEKSEIFDDQFSVERPDGSNFTLKIRSTKLEDSAMYFCASSEPGTYGYTFGSGTRLTVV.

This clone was recorded a few times. The gene calls are TRBV7-9 and TRBJ1-4; no definite D call. V gave up 8 bases and J gave up 5 bases, with 12 bases separating them. Germline CDR1 and CDR2: SEHNR and FQNEAQ (reference sequence). The CDR3 has 13 residues. As DNA, the CDR3 is TGTGCCAGCGCGCGTAGTTCAAATGAAAAACTGTTTTTT. It is translated as CASARSSNEKLFF.

The chain combines TRBV28 with TRBJ2-5; D is unclear. V gave up 6 bases and J gave up 7 bases, with 9 bases separating them. CDR1 is MDHEN, CDR2 SYDVKM, per germline. The CDR3 has 11 residues. The CDR3 protein is CASSDGRTQYF. In DNA, the CDR3 is TGTGCCAGCAGCGATGGACGGACCCAGTACTTC.

The chain uses TRBV29-1 and TRBJ1-4; 9 bases agree with TRBD1. The CDR3 covers 12 residues. Germline V gene sequence: CDR1 SQVTM, CDR2 ANQGSEA. The trim removed 7 bases at V and 8 bases at J, leaving 5 bases unmatched. The CDR3 here is CSGGQGGEKLFF. CDR3 nucleotide sequence: TGCAGCGGGGGACAGGGTGGGGAAAAACTGTTTTTT.

This sequence joins TRBV15 and TRBJ2-1; D is unresolved. Germline CDR1 reads LNHNV; CDR2 reads YYDKDF (reference sequence). The CDR3 covers 14 residues. With 3 bases removed from V and 2 bases from J, the gap between germline ends came to 8 bases. The CDR3 reads CATSSATTYNEQFF. CDR3 in DNA: TGTGCCACCAGCAGTGCTACAACCTACAATGAGCAGTTCTTC. Drawing the rest from reference TRBV15 and TRBJ2-1, the complete variable domain is DAMVIQNPRYQVTQFGKPVTLSCSQTLNHNVMYWYQQKSSQAPKLLFHYYDKDFNNEADTPDNFQSRRPNTSFCFLDIRSPGLGDTAMYLCATSSATTYNEQFFGPGTRLTVL.

The gene calls are TRBV6-5 and TRBJ2-5; unclear D gene. Germline V gene lookup returns CDR1 MNHEY and CDR2 SVGAGI. The CDR3 contains 14 residues. V was trimmed by 0 bases and J by 4 bases, leaving 9 bases between them. The CDR3 nucleotides read TGTGCCAGCAGTTACTCAGATCTCTCAGAGACCCAGTACTTC. It encodes CASSYSDLSETQYF.

The chain carries TRBV4-2 and TRBJ2-7; 14 positions match TRBD2. Germline loops: CDR1 LGHNA, CDR2 YNFKEQ. Trimming removed 5 bases from V and 4 bases from J; junction bases left unmatched: 7. CDR3 length: 16 amino acids. CDR3 loop: CASSNGGTSGSYEQYF. The CDR3 nucleotides read TGTGCCAGCAGCAATGGGGGGACTAGCGGGAGTTACGAGCAGTACTTC.

V gene TRBV7-8 combines with J gene TRBJ2-1, with TRBD2 identical over 12 bases. The trim removed 1 base at V and 9 bases at J, leaving 4 bases unmatched. The CDR3 covers 15 residues. Germline V gene sequence: CDR1 SGHVS, CDR2 FQNEAQ. Written as DNA, the CDR3 is TGTGCCAGCAGCTTAGGGCTAGCGGGAGGGAGTGAGCAGTTCTTC. The encoded protein is CASSLGLAGGSEQFF.

J is TRBJ2-7 and V is TRBV5-1; 8 positions agree with TRBD2. Looked up from germline, CDR1 is SGHRS and CDR2 is YFSETQ. This CDR3 comprises 13 residues. Germline trimming cut 4 bases from V and 6 bases from J; bases unmatched to any gene: 6. In DNA form, the CDR3 reads TGCGCCAGCAGCCTCGGACTAGCCAGCGAGCAGTACTTC. Its translation: CASSLGLASEQYF.

This clone was recorded only once. The chain links TRBV7-9 to TRBJ2-1; 13 bases match TRBD2. J gave up 6 bases and V 5 bases, and 10 bases lay outside the gene matches. CDR3 length equals 17 residues. CDR1 is SEHNR and CDR2 is FQNEAQ in the germline V gene (reference sequence). The CDR3 sequence is CASSPGQGLAGLNEQFF. In DNA, the CDR3 is TGTGCCAGCAGCCCCGGACAGGGACTAGCGGGACTCAATGAGCAGTTCTTC.

The chain couples TRBV11-3 to TRBJ2-5; D is ambiguous. There are 11 residues in the CDR3. CDR1 is SGHNT, CDR2 YENEEA, per germline. Trimming stripped 5 bases from V and 5 bases from J, with 6 bases between. The CDR3 protein is CASSLRETQYF. The CDR3 nucleotides are TGTGCCAGCAGCCTCCGGGAGACCCAGTACTTC.

The chain has TRBV5-5 and TRBJ2-7, with 9 bases matching TRBD1. Germline-derived CDR1 and CDR2 are SGHKS and YYEKEE (reference sequence). This CDR3 comprises 14 residues. Trimming cost V 2 bases and J 3 bases; bases outside gene matches: 3. CDR3 nucleotides: TGTGCCAGCAGCTTATCGGGACAGGGCTACGAGCAGTACTTC. It encodes CASSLSGQGYEQYF.

The V call is TRBV28, the J call TRBJ2-1, with 9 nucleotides matching TRBD1. Trimming took 5 bases from V and 2 from J; bases not matched to a gene: 1. The germline CDR1 and CDR2 sequences are MDHEN and SYDVKM. The CDR3 spans 14 residues. CDR3: CASSDRGAYNEQFF. In DNA, the CDR3 is TGTGCCAGCAGTGACAGGGGGGCCTACAATGAGCAGTTCTTC.

The chain recombines TRBV14 with TRBJ2-5; D ambiguous. The V gene lost 4 bases and the J gene lost 5 bases, with 14 bases spanning the gap. The germline CDR1 and CDR2 sequences are SGHDN and FVKESK. This CDR3 comprises 14 residues. The CDR3 here is CASSRPTLFETQYF. The CDR3 DNA sequence: TGTGCCAGCAGCCGACCAACCCTCTTCGAGACCCAGTACTTC. Full variable domain (remainder filled in from reference TRBV14 and TRBJ2-5): EAGVTQFPSHSVIEKGQTVTLRCDPISGHDNLYWYRRVMGKEIKFLLHFVKESKQDESGMPNNRFLAERTGGTYSTLKVQPAELEDSGVYFCASSRPTLFETQYFGPGTRLLVL.